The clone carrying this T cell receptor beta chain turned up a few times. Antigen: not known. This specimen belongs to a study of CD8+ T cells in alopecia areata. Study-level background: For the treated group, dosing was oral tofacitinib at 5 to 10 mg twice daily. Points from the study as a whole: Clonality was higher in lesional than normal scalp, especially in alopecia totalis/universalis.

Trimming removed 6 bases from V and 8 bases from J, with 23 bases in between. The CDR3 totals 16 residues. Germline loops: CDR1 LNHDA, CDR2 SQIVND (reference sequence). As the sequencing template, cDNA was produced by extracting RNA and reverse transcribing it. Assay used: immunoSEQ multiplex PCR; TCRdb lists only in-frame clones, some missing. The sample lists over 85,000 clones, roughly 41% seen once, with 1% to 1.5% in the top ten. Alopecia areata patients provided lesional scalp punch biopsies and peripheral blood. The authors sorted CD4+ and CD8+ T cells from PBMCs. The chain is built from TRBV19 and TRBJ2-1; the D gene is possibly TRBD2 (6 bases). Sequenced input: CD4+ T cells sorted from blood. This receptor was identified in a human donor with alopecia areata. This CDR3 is CASSRGAGTWLDEQFF. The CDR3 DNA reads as TGTGCCAGTAGCCGCGGTGCGGGGACCTGGTTGGATGAGCAGTTCTTC.